This T cell receptor (beta chain) appears in the sequencing data of a study of cytomegalovirus exposure and HLA in healthy donors. Broader study findings: Because they were indistinguishable, some V segments, including TRBV6-2 and TRBV6-3, were excluded.

Vbeta (60) and Jbeta (13) primers were used in the PCR. Here immunoSEQ multiplex PCR was the method, and the copy in TCRdb shows in-frame clones only, minus some. The sample holds around 95,000 clones, about four fifths seen once. This clone appeared once. Its cognate antigen is unknown. Per the germline V gene, CDR1 is SGDLS and CDR2 is YYNGEE. Trimming took off 7 bases at V and 1 base at J, with 11 bases between the two ends. This CDR3 contains 13 residues. The chain combines TRBV9 with TRBJ1-1, with D maybe TRBD1 (5 bases). The sequence came from a female donor in good health and CMV-seropositive. Sequencing was carried out using PBMCs. The CDR3 nucleotides are TGTGCCAGCGGTGGACAAAGGAACACTGAAGCTTTCTTT. Translated, it gives CASGGQRNTEAFF.